This entry features one TCR beta chain sequence. The data are from a study of blood T cell repertoires in COVID-19. Study-wide context: Samples came from the United States, Italy and Spain, spanning acute and convalescent COVID-19. In each case, the material was cDNA or gDNA derived from T cells, B-cell-depleted T cells, or PBMCs.

In the original analysis: Reference gene primer amplification gave nucleated cell count estimates. The repertoire was sequenced with immunoSEQ multiplex PCR; TCRdb's copy has only in-frame clones and lacks some. V, J and clone size are those of that table, while D and trimming were read from the DNA. Among roughly 150,000 clones listed, roughly 78% were seen once. Trimming cost V 4 bases and J 5 bases; bases outside gene matches: 6. The CDR3 runs 15 residues. Germline V gene sequence: CDR1 WSHSY, CDR2 SAAADI. The clonotype was recovered from a human donor with acute or convalescent COVID-19. The donor label of this sample is uncertain. This sequence joins TRBV10-2 and TRBJ2-1; 9 nucleotides match TRBD1. The sample consisted of peripheral blood. CDR3 sequence: CASSVPQGANNEQFF. CDR3 nucleotides: TGCGCCAGCAGTGTCCCACAGGGGGCTAACAATGAGCAGTTCTTC.